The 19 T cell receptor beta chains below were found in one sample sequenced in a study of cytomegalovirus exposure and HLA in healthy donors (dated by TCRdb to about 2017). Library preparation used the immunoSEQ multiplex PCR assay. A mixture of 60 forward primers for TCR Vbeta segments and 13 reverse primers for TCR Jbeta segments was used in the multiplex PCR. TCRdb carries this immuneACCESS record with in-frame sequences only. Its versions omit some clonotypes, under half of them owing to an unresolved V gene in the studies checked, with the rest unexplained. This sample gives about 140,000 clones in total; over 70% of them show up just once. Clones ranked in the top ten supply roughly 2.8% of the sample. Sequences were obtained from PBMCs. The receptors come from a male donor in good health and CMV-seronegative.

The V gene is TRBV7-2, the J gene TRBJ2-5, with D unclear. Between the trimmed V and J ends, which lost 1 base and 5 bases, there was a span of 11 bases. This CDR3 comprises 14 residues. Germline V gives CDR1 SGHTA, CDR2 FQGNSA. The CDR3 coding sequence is TGTGCCAGCAGCTTAGAAGTCTCGAGGGAGACCCAGTACTTC. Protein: CASSLEVSRETQYF.

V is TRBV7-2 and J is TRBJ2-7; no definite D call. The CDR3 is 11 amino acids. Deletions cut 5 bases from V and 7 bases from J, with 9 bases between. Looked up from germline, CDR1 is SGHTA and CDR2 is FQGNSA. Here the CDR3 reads CASSPLFEQYF. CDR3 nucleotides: TGTGCCAGCAGCCCCCTTTTTGAGCAGTACTTC.

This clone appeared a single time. The chain's CDR3 is CASSLTETGWDTGELFF. For the CDR3, the DNA is TGTGCCAGCAGCTTAACAGAGACAGGGTGGGACACCGGGGAGCTGTTTTTT. This chain uses TRBV7-3 with TRBJ2-2, with TRBD1 matching 7 bases. Trimming cost V 0 bases and J 3 bases; bases outside gene matches: 7. From germline, CDR1 is SGHTA and CDR2 FQGTGA. The CDR3 has 17 amino acids.

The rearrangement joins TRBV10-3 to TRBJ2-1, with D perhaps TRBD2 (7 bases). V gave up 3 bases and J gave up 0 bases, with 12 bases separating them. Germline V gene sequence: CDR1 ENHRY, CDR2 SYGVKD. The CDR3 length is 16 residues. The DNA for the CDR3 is TGTGCCATCAGTGACCGGCGGGGGCCCTCCTACAATGAGCAGTTCTTC. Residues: CAISDRRGPSYNEQFF.

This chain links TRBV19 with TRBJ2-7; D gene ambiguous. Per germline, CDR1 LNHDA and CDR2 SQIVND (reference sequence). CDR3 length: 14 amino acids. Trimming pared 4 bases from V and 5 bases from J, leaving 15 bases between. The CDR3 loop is CASSTSWQVDEQYF. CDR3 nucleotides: TGTGCCAGTAGTACCTCCTGGCAAGTGGACGAGCAGTACTTC.

This chain's CDR3 is CAKRGDRGPRYNQPQHF. In nucleotides, the CDR3 is TGTGCCAAGAGGGGGGACAGGGGGCCTCGGTACAATCAGCCCCAGCATTTT. This chain uses TRBV7-3 with TRBJ1-5; 12 bases fit TRBD1. Germline CDR1 reads SGHTA; CDR2 reads FQGTGA. V shed 10 bases, J shed 3 bases, and the junction held 13 bases outside the gene matches. This CDR3 comprises 17 residues.

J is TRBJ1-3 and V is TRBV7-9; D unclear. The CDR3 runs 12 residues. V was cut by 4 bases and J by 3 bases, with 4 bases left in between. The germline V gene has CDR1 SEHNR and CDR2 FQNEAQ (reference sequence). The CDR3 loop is CASSSIGNTIYF. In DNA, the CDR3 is TGTGCCAGCAGCTCAATTGGAAACACCATATATTTT.

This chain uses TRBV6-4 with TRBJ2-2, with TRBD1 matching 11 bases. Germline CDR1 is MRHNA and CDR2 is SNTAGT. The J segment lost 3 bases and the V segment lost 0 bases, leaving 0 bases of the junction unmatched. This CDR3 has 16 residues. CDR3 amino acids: CASSDSDRGHTGELFF. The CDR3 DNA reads TGTGCCAGCAGTGACTCGGACAGGGGGCACACCGGGGAGCTGTTTTTT.

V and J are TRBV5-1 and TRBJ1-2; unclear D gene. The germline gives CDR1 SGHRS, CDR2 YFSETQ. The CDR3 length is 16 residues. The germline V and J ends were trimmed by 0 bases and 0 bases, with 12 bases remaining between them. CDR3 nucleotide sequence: TGCGCCAGCAGCTTGGACAGCTACAATACTAACTATGGCTACACCTTC. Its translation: CASSLDSYNTNYGYTF. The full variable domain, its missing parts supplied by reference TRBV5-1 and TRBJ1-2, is KAGVTQTPRYLIKTRGQQVTLSCSPISGHRSVSWYQQTPGQGLQFLFEYFSETQRNKGNFPGRFSGRQFSNSRSEMNVSTLELGDSALYLCASSLDSYNTNYGYTFGSGTRLTVV.

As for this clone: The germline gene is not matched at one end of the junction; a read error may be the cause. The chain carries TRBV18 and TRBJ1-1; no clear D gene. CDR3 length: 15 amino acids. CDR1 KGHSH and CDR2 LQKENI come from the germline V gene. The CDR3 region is CPSSPPLQSHAEAFF. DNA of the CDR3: TGTCCCAGCTCACCACCGTTACAGTCCCACGCTGAAGCTTTCTTT.

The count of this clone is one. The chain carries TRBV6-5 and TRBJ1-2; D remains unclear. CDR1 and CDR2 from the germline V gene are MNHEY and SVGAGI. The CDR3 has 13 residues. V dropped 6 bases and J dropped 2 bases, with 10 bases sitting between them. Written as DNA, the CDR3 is TGTGCCAGCAGGGGCCAGTTCAACTATGGCTACACCTTC. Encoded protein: CASRGQFNYGYTF.

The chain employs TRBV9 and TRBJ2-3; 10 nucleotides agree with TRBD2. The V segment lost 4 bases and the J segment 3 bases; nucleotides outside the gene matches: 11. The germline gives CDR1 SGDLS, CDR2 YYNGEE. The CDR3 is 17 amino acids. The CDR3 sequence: CASSRSASGGWTDTQYF. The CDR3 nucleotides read TGTGCCAGCAGCCGTAGTGCTAGCGGGGGATGGACAGATACGCAGTATTTT. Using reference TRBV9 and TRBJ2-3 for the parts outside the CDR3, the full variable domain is DSGVTQTPKHLITATGQRVTLRCSPRSGDLSVYWYQQSLDQGLQFLIQYYNGEERAKGNILERFSAQQFPDLHSELNLSSLELGDSALYFCASSRSASGGWTDTQYFGPGTRLTVL.

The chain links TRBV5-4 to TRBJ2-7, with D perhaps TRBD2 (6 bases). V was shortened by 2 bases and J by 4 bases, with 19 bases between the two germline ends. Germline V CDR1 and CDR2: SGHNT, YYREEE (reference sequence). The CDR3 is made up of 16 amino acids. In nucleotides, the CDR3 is TGTGCCAGCAGCTTAGGCCGGGGGAGTTCGAGGTACGAGCAGTACTTC. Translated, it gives CASSLGRGSSRYEQYF.

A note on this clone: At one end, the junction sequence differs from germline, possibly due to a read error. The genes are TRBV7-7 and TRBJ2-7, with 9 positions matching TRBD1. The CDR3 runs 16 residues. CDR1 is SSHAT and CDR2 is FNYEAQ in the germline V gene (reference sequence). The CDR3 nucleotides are TGTGCTAGCAGCTTAATTAGTAGGACAGGGGTATACGAGCAGTACTTC. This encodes CASSLISRTGVYEQYF.

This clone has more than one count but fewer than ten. The CDR3 here is CSVRLENYGYTF. The DNA for the CDR3 is TGCAGCGTTAGACTGGAGAACTATGGCTACACCTTC. This chain uses TRBV29-1 with TRBJ1-2; D uncertain. V was clipped by 5 bases and J by 2 bases, with 9 bases between them. From germline, CDR1 is SQVTM and CDR2 ANQGSEA. CDR3 length: 12 residues.

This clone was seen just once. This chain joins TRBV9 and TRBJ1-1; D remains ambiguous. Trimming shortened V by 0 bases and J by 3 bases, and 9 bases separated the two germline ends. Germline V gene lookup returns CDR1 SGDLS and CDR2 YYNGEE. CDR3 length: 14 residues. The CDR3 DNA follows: TGTGCCAGCAGCGTAGCATTGAGAGACACTGAAGCTTTCTTT. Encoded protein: CASSVALRDTEAFF.

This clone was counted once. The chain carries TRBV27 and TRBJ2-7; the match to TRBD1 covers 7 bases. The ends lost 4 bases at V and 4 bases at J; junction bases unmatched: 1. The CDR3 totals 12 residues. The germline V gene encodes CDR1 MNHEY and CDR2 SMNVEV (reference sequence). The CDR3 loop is CASSSTGYEQYF. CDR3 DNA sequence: TGTGCCAGCAGTTCGACAGGGTACGAGCAGTACTTC.

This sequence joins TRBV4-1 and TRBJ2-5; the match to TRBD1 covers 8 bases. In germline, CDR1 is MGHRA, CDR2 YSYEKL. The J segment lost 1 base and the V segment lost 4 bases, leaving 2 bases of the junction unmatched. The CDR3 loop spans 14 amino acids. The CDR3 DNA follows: TGCGCCAGCAGCCTCGGGACAGGCCAAGAGACCCAGTACTTC. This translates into CASSLGTGQETQYF.

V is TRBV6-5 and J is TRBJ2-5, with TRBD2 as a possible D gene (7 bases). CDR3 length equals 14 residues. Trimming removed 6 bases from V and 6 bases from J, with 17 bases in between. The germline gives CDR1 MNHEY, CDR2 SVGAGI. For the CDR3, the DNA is TGTGCCAGCAGGCCCGGGGGCGGGAGCCAGACCCAGTACTTC. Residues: CASRPGGGSQTQYF.